The 32 T cell receptor beta chains presented below share a single source sample, sequenced in a study of blood T cell repertoires in COVID-19. Repertoires were generated with immunoSEQ multiplex PCR, while TCRdb's copy carries only in-frame clones and drops some. The sample lists 70,000 to 95,000 clones, about 89% occurring once. The specimen sequenced was peripheral blood. All receptors come from a man aged 45-60 years with COVID-19, enrolled during active disease.

This clone showed up just once. The rearrangement uses TRBV3-1 (or the pseudogene TRBV3-2) and TRBJ1-2, with no clear D. The CDR3 totals 14 residues. CDR1 and CDR2 (germline): LGHDT, YNNKEL (reference sequence). V was shortened by 2 bases and J by 8 bases, with 15 bases between the two germline ends. The CDR3 loop reads CASSQRVPVEGYTF. The CDR3 nucleotides read TGTGCCAGCAGCCAAAGAGTACCGGTCGAGGGCTACACCTTC.

V gene TRBV14 combines with J gene TRBJ2-1; 10 bases line up with TRBD1. This CDR3 has 17 amino acids. The V gene's germline CDR1 is SGHDN and CDR2 FVKESK. The ends lost 3 bases at V and 9 bases at J; junction bases unmatched: 14. CDR3 coding DNA: TGTGCCAGCAGCCAGGCGGGACAGGGGATCTATACTGCTGAGCAGTTCTTC. Protein sequence: CASSQAGQGIYTAEQFF.

V is TRBV12-3 or TRBV12-4 and J is TRBJ1-1, with D possibly being TRBD1 (5 bases). There are 13 residues in the CDR3. Trimming shortened V by 1 base and J by 5 bases, and 8 bases separated the two germline ends. CDR3 protein: CASSLEAGTEAFF. The CDR3 DNA reads TGTGCCAGCAGTTTAGAGGCAGGGACTGAAGCTTTCTTT.

The DNA of the CDR3 is TGTGCCAGCAGTGGGCAGGGGGCGCGTTCCTATGGCTACACCTTC. Protein: CASSGQGARSYGYTF. This sequence joins TRBV25-1 and TRBJ1-2; TRBD1 aligns across 8 bases. The CDR3 is 15 residues long. With V trimmed by 4 bases and J by 4 bases, 8 bases remained unmatched. Germline CDR1 is MGHDK and CDR2 is SYGVNS.

In the case of this clone: Other DNA sequences in this sample translate to the same CDR3. The V gene is TRBV19, the J gene TRBJ2-6; D might be TRBD2 (5 bases). Deletions cut 3 bases from V and 1 base from J, with 7 bases between. The V gene's germline CDR1 is LNHDA and CDR2 SQIVND (reference sequence). This CDR3 is 15 amino acids long. The CDR3 sequence: CASSIGGSGANVLTF. Written as DNA, the CDR3 is TGTGCCAGTAGTATCGGAGGTTCTGGGGCCAACGTCCTGACTTTC.

This clone was counted once. The V call is TRBV12-3 or TRBV12-4, the J call TRBJ1-2; D uncertain. Between the trimmed V and J ends, which lost 3 bases and 1 base, there was a span of 3 bases. The CDR3 extends over 12 amino acids. The CDR3 reads CASSFSNYGYTF. The DNA of the CDR3 is TGTGCCAGCAGTTTCAGTAACTATGGCTACACCTTC.

The chain recombines TRBV5-4 with TRBJ2-5; 9 nucleotides agree with TRBD2. The germline V gene encodes CDR1 SGHNT and CDR2 YYREEE (reference sequence). J gave up 4 bases and V 4 bases, and 11 bases lay outside the gene matches. The CDR3 contains 16 residues. The CDR3 DNA sequence: TGTGCCAGCAGCCGAAGCGGCGGGGGGGCCGTAGAGACCCAGTACTTC. Translation gives CASSRSGGGAVETQYF. The full variable domain, its missing parts supplied by reference TRBV5-4 and TRBJ2-5, is ETGVTQSPTHLIKTRGQQVTLRCSSQSGHNTVSWYQQALGQGPQFIFQYYREEENGRGNFPPRFSGLQFPNYSSELNVNALELDDSALYLCASSRSGGGAVETQYFGPGTRLLVL.

V is TRBV18 and J is TRBJ1-6; 8 bases agree with TRBD1. There are 14 residues in the CDR3. From germline, CDR1 is KGHSH and CDR2 LQKENI. The ends lost 4 bases at V and 10 bases at J; junction bases unmatched: 6. The CDR3 is CASSRGQGGSPLHF. CDR3 coding DNA: TGTGCCAGCTCACGCGGACAGGGCGGGTCACCCCTCCACTTT.

CDR3 sequence reads: CASSFPFGYTF. CDR3 DNA sequence: TGTGCCAGCAGTTTCCCGTTTGGCTACACCTTC. The V call is TRBV6-2 or TRBV6-3, the J call TRBJ1-2; the D is unclear. Germline CDR1 is MNHEY and CDR2 is SVGEGT. Trimming left V 4 bases short and J 7 bases short, with 7 bases between. CDR3 length equals 11 residues.

This clone is a singleton in its sample. The chain has TRBV12-3 or TRBV12-4 and TRBJ1-1; D perhaps matches TRBD1 (6 bases). Between the trimmed V and J ends, which lost 5 bases and 4 bases, there was a span of 11 bases. The CDR3 is made up of 13 amino acids. CDR3 residues: CASSATGFTEAFF. The CDR3 DNA reads TGTGCCAGCAGTGCTACAGGGTTCACTGAAGCTTTCTTT.

The chain uses TRBV6-7 and TRBJ1-3; a weak D match, TRBD1 (5 bases). TRBV6-7 has ORF status, its function being uncertain. This CDR3 is 18 amino acids long. V was shortened by 8 bases and J by 0 bases, with 23 bases between the two germline ends. This chain's CDR3 is CASLPLKFRALSGNTIYF. The DNA for the CDR3 is TGTGCCAGCCTCCCATTAAAATTCAGGGCCCTCTCTGGAAACACCATATATTTT.

The V call is TRBV7-9, the J call TRBJ1-4, with TRBD1 identical over 9 bases. The V gene end was trimmed by 5 bases and the J gene end by 10 bases; junction bases not matched to a gene: 2. The CDR3 sequence is 12 residues long. CDR1 SEHNR and CDR2 FQNEAQ come from the germline V gene (reference sequence). The CDR3 spells CASSPDRGKLFF. CDR3 DNA sequence: TGTGCCAGCAGCCCGGACAGGGGAAAACTGTTTTTT.

The rearrangement links TRBV28 to TRBJ1-1; the match to TRBD1 covers 10 bases. Germline assignment: CDR1 MDHEN and CDR2 SYDVKM. V dropped 5 bases and J dropped 4; count of bases not matched to a gene: 4. There are 14 residues in the CDR3. The CDR3 bases are TGTGCCAGCAGTAGGACAGGGGGTGGCACTGAAGCTTTCTTT. Amino acids: CASSRTGGGTEAFF.

The sample holds one count of this clone. The CDR3 sequence: CASHRGRAYEQYF. The CDR3 DNA follows: TGTGCCAGCCACAGGGGGCGAGCCTACGAGCAGTACTTC. J is TRBJ2-7 and V is TRBV28, with 9 bases aligning to TRBD1. V lost 8 bases and J lost 2; bases outside the gene matches: 4. This CDR3 contains 13 residues. CDR1 is MDHEN and CDR2 is SYDVKM in the germline V gene.

The CDR3 reads CASSELASTDNSPLHF. CDR3 in DNA: TGTGCCAGCAGCGAATTAGCTTCTACTGATAATTCACCCCTCCACTTT. The rearrangement links TRBV7-6 to TRBJ1-6; D unclear. Trimming left V 5 bases short and J 5 bases short, with 16 bases between. The CDR3 runs 16 residues. CDR1 is SGHVS and CDR2 is FNYEAQ in the germline V gene. The full variable domain, rest sourced from reference TRBV7-6 and TRBJ1-6, is GAGVSQSPRYKVTKRGQDVALRCDPISGHVSLYWYRQALGQGPEFLTYFNYEAQQDKSGLPNDRFSAERPEGSISTLTIQRTEQRDSAMYRCASSELASTDNSPLHFGNGTRLTVT.

This chain joins TRBV7-3 and TRBJ2-1; 7 bases are a match to TRBD1. CDR1 is SGHTA and CDR2 is FQGTGA in the germline V gene. The J segment lost 3 bases and the V segment lost 4 bases, leaving 9 bases of the junction unmatched. The length of the CDR3 is 16 residues. Here the CDR3 reads CASSSIRDSDYNEQFF. Here the CDR3 DNA reads TGTGCCAGCAGCTCAATCCGGGACAGTGACTACAATGAGCAGTTCTTC. The variable domain in full, with the rest retrieved from reference TRBV7-3 and TRBJ2-1, is GAGVSQTPSNKVTEKGKYVELRCDPISGHTALYWYRQSLGQGPEFLIYFQGTGAADDSGLPNDRFFAVRPEGSVSTLKIQRTERGDSAVYLCASSSIRDSDYNEQFFGPGTRLTVL.

The chain joins TRBV11-2 to TRBJ2-1; 14 positions match TRBD2. Germline V lookup: CDR1 SGHAT, CDR2 FQNNGV. The CDR3 runs 16 residues. V gave up 5 bases and J gave up 9 bases; unmatched junction bases: 9. In nucleotides, the CDR3 is TGTGCCAGCAGCGTCCGACTAGCGGGGGGGCCCGGTGAGCAGTTCTTC. Translation: CASSVRLAGGPGEQFF.

The V gene is TRBV24-1, the J gene TRBJ1-2; 10 bases line up with TRBD1. Germline CDR1 reads KGHDR; CDR2 reads SFDVKD. With V trimmed by 6 bases and J by 7 bases, 4 bases remained unmatched. This CDR3 has 13 residues. The CDR3 spells CATSRGQGFGYTF. Here the CDR3 DNA reads TGTGCCACCAGTCGGGGACAGGGGTTTGGCTACACCTTC.

The chain has TRBV29-1 and TRBJ1-4; D is possibly TRBD1 (6 bases). This CDR3 is built from 10 residues. Germline V gene lookup returns CDR1 SQVTM and CDR2 ANQGSEA. The CDR3 DNA reads as TGCGGAGGGGGGGGTGAAAAACTGTTTTTT. It is translated as CGGGGEKLFF.

CDR3 region: CASSLGTGVTGELFF. The DNA of the CDR3 is TGCGCCAGCAGCTTGGGGACAGGAGTCACCGGGGAGCTGTTTTTT. This chain links TRBV5-1 with TRBJ2-2, with 7 nucleotides matching TRBD1. This CDR3 has 15 residues. The V segment lost 0 bases and the J segment 4 bases; nucleotides outside the gene matches: 3. From germline, CDR1 is SGHRS and CDR2 YFSETQ.

V is TRBV28 and J is TRBJ1-3, with 8 bases that match TRBD1. After removal of 5 bases from V and 0 bases from J, the junction contained 6 bases not matched to a gene. The CDR3 is made up of 16 amino acids. Germline V CDR1 and CDR2: MDHEN, SYDVKM. CDR3 loop: CASSTGQGNSGNTIYF. CDR3 DNA: TGTGCCAGCAGTACCGGACAGGGCAACTCTGGAAACACCATATATTTT.

The genes are TRBV28 and TRBJ2-7; 8 nucleotides align to TRBD1. There are 15 residues in the CDR3. Germline V lookup: CDR1 MDHEN, CDR2 SYDVKM. V dropped 1 base and J dropped 5; count of bases not matched to a gene: 7. The CDR3 protein is CASSLFETGDHEQYF. The DNA of the CDR3 is TGTGCCAGCAGTTTATTCGAGACAGGGGACCACGAGCAGTACTTC.

The genes are TRBV18 and TRBJ1-2, with 10 bases fitting TRBD1. The CDR3 contains 15 residues. The junction had 6 bases not matched to a gene; V was cut back by 3 bases and J by 5 bases. CDR1 and CDR2 from the germline V gene are KGHSH and LQKENI. The CDR3 region has the DNA TGTGCCAGCTCACCTAGGGGACAGGGGTTGTATGGCTACACCTTC. It yields the protein CASSPRGQGLYGYTF.

The rearrangement links TRBV27 to TRBJ2-6, with D maybe TRBD1 (5 bases). Trimming removed 5 bases from V and 0 bases from J, with 11 bases in between. This CDR3 is built from 16 residues. CDR1 and CDR2 (germline): MNHEY, SMNVEV (reference sequence). The DNA of the CDR3 is TGTGCCAGCAGTAGGACACCGAGCTCTGGGGCCAACGTCCTGACTTTC. It is translated as CASSRTPSSGANVLTF.

The DNA for the CDR3 is TGTGCCAGCAGCTTCCTTGGGGGGGTGAACATTCAGTACTTC. Amino acids: CASSFLGGVNIQYF. V is TRBV11-2 and J is TRBJ2-4, with 7 bases matching TRBD2. CDR3 length: 14 amino acids. Germline values: CDR1 SGHAT, CDR2 FQNNGV. With V trimmed by 3 bases and J by 7 bases, 6 bases remained unmatched.

The CDR3 is CASSFSRGFQPQHF. The CDR3 DNA is TGTGCCAGCAGTTTTTCCAGGGGGTTTCAGCCCCAGCATTTT. The chain has TRBV27 and TRBJ1-5; 7 bases line up with TRBD1. Germline values: CDR1 MNHEY, CDR2 SMNVEV (reference sequence). The CDR3 is 14 residues long. The V segment lost 3 bases and the J segment 6 bases; nucleotides outside the gene matches: 5.

This sequence joins TRBV28 and TRBJ1-5, with D tentatively TRBD1 (5 bases). Germline CDR1 reads MDHEN; CDR2 reads SYDVKM. The CDR3 loop spans 14 amino acids. The V and J ends lost 3 bases and 7 bases respectively, with 13 bases between them. The CDR3 loop is CASSFRAGRQPQHF. The CDR3 region has the DNA TGTGCCAGCAGTTTCAGGGCAGGGAGGCAGCCCCAGCATTTT.

This clone has only one observation. J is TRBJ1-3 and V is TRBV2, with 7 bases aligning to TRBD1. With V trimmed by 10 bases and J by 0 bases, 9 bases remained unmatched. The germline V gene encodes CDR1 SNHLY and CDR2 FYNNEI. This CDR3 has 15 residues. The CDR3, as DNA: TGTGCCACCACCAGGTGGACAGGCTCTGGAAACACCATATATTTT. It encodes CATTRWTGSGNTIYF.

The table lists this clone with a count of one. This chain links TRBV5-5 with TRBJ1-1; D unresolved. Germline assignment: CDR1 SGHKS and CDR2 YYEKEE (reference sequence). V lost 2 bases, J lost 3 bases, and 11 bases lay in between. The CDR3 is made up of 14 amino acids. CDR3 amino acids: CASSFGLLDTEAFF. CDR3 bases: TGTGCCAGCAGCTTCGGACTGCTTGACACTGAAGCTTTCTTT. Drawing the rest from reference TRBV5-5 and TRBJ1-1, the complete variable domain is DAGVTQSPTHLIKTRGQQVTLRCSPISGHKSVSWYQQVLGQGPQFIFQYYEKEERGRGNFPDRFSARQFPNYSSELNVNALLLGDSALYLCASSFGLLDTEAFFGQGTRLTVV.

This chain joins TRBV9 and TRBJ2-7; 8 nucleotides line up with TRBD1. The length of the CDR3 is 14 residues. The V gene end was trimmed by 4 bases and the J gene end by 7 bases; junction bases not matched to a gene: 10. The germline gives CDR1 SGDLS, CDR2 YYNGEE. The CDR3 nucleotides are TGTGCCAGCAGCTTCGGACAGGGACAAGGAGAGCAGTACTTC. Protein sequence: CASSFGQGQGEQYF.

The genes are TRBV4-2 and TRBJ1-2; D is uncertain. The CDR3 is 12 residues long. Trimming took off 1 base at V and 7 bases at J, with 7 bases between the two ends. Germline CDR1 is LGHNA and CDR2 is YNFKEQ. CDR3 DNA: TGTGCCAGCAGCCAAGGGAGTAGTGGCTACACCTTC. It yields the protein CASSQGSSGYTF.

V and J are TRBV7-8 and TRBJ1-1; the D is unclear. Trimming removed 1 base from V and 0 bases from J, with 9 bases in between. This CDR3 is built from 15 residues. CDR1 is SGHVS and CDR2 is FQNEAQ in the germline V gene. The CDR3 DNA reads as TGTGCCAGCAGCTTAGTTGTGACTATGAACACTGAAGCTTTCTTT. Encoded protein: CASSLVVTMNTEAFF.